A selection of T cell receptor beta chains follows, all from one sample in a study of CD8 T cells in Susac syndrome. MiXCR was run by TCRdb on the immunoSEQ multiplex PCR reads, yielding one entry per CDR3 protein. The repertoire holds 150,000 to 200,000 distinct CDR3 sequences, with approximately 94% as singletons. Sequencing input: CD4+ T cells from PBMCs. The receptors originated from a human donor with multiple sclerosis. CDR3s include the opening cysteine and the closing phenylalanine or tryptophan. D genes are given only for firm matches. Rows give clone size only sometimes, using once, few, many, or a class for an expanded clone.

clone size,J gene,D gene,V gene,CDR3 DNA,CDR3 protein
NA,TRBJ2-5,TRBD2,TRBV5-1,TGCGCCAGCACCTTGAGCGGGAACCAAGAGACCCAGTACTTC,CASTLSGNQETQYF
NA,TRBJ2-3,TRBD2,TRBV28,TGTGCCAGCAAGCTAGCGGGGGTTCCCGTTTCAGATACGCAGTATTTT,CASKLAGVPVSDTQYF
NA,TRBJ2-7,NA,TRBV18,TGTGCCAGCTCACCTCCTAGCCTCCCCTACGAGCAGTACTTC,CASSPPSLPYEQYF
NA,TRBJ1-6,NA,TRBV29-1,TGCAGCGTTGAAGATCACTTTTCACCCCTCCACTTT,CSVEDHFSPLHF
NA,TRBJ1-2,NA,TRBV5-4,TGTGCCAGCAGCCCATCGGGGGGCCGAACTAACTATGGCTACACCTTC,CASSPSGGRTNYGYTF
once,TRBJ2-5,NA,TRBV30,TGTGCCTGGGGACAATTACAAGAGACCCAGTACTTC,CAWGQLQETQYF
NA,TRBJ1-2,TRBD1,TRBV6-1,TGTGCCAGCAGTGAGACAGGGGGTAATGGCTACACCTTC,CASSETGGNGYTF
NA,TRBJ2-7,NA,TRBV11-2,TGTGCCAGCAGCTCTTACCGTAACGAGCAGTACTTC,CASSSYRNEQYF
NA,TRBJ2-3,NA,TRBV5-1,TGCGCCAGCAGCTTGGCCCCCAGGGCTCGCACAGATACGCAGTATTTT,CASSLAPRARTDTQYF
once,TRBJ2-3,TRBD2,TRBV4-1,TGCGCCAGCGGCCTGGGACTAGCGGGGGGAGGAGATACGCAGTATTTT,CASGLGLAGGGDTQYF
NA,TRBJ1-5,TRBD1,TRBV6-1,TGTGCCAGCAGTGAAGGCAGGGGGGCGCGGGGCAATCAGCCCCAGCATTTT,CASSEGRGARGNQPQHF
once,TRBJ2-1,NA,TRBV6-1,TGTGCCAGCAGCCGAAGACCCAAACAACCTTACAATGAGCAGTTCTTC,CASSRRPKQPYNEQFF
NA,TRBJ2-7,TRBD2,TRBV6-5,TGTGCCAGCGGAAGTGGGACTAGCGGGAGAAGTGAGCAGTACTTC,CASGSGTSGRSEQYF
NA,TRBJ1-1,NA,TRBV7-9,TGTGCCAGCAGCTGGCTAGGGGATACTGAAGCTTTCTTT,CASSWLGDTEAFF
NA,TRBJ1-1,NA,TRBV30,TGTGCCTGGAGTCAGGACCAGAACACTGAAGCTTTCTTT,CAWSQDQNTEAFF
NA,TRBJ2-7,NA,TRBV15,TGTGCCACCAGCAGAGATCGGGGTTATCTCCTCTACGAGCAGTACTTC,CATSRDRGYLLYEQYF
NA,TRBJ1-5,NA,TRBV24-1,TGTGCCACCAGTGACATTTATAGCAATCAGCCCCAGCATTTT,CATSDIYSNQPQHF
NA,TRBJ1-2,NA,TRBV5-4,TGTGCCAGCAGCTTGGGCCAAGGACAAGCCCTACACTCCTATGGCTACACCTTC,CASSLGQGQALHSYGYTF
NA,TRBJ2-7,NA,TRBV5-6,TGTGCCAGCAGCTTGCCAAACTACGAGCAGTACTTC,CASSLPNYEQYF
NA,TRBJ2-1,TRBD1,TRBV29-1,TGCAGCGCCTCCGGGACAGGGTATAATGAGCAGTTCTTC,CSASGTGYNEQFF
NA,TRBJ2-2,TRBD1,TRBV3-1,TGTGCCAGCAGCCATCACAGGGGGCTTGGCGGGGAGCTGTTTTTT,CASSHHRGLGGELFF
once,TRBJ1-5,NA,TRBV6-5,TGTGCCAGCAGGGTAAAGGGGAAAGGAGCCCAGCATTTT,CASRVKGKGAQHF
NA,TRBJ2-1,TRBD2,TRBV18,TGTGCCAGCTCACCACCAGCGGGATCGGCTGAGCAGTTCTTC,CASSPPAGSAEQFF
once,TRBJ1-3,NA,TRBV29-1,TGCAGCGTTAGAGTTGACACCATATATTTT,CSVRVDTIYF
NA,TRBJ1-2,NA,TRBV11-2,TGTGCCAGCAGCCCAGACAGTCGCTATGGCTACACCTTC,CASSPDSRYGYTF
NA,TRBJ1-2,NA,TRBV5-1,TGCGCCAGCCGAATCGACAGCTATGGCTACACCTTC,CASRIDSYGYTF
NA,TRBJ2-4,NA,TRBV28,TGTGCCAGCAGTTTGAACACACCCCCCCCTCAGTACTTC,CASSLNTPPPQYF
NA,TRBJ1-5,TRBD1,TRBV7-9,TGTGCCAGCAGTACCGGGACAGGGCTTCAGCCCCAGCATTTT,CASSTGTGLQPQHF
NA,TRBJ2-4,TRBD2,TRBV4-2,TGTGCCAGCAGCCAGACTTATAGCGGGAACATTCAGTACTTC,CASSQTYSGNIQYF
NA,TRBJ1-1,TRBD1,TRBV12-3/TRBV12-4,TGTGCCAGCAGTCCCAACAGGGGCCGCCTAGACACTGAAGCTTTCTTT,CASSPNRGRLDTEAFF
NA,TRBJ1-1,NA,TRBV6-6,TGTGCCAGCAGCCTAGGGGTCACTGAAGCTTTCTTT,CASSLGVTEAFF